These 10 T cell receptor beta chains were sequenced from one sample in a study of control samples from healthy donors and cancer patients. Data came from immunoSEQ multiplex PCR; TCRdb stores just in-frame clones and leaves some out. The sample has roughly 120,000 clones, about 95% seen once. The sequencing sample was made of blood. These TCRs come from a man under 40 in good health.

V gene TRBV10-2 combines with J gene TRBJ1-5, with a tentative D call TRBD1 (5 bases). In germline, CDR1 is WSHSY, CDR2 SAAADI. V was shortened by 4 bases and J by 2 bases, with 15 bases between the two germline ends. The CDR3 spans 16 residues. DNA of the CDR3: TGCGCCAGCAGTGTTGGAGGGGCTCTCCGCAATCAGCCCCAGCATTTT. Translation gives CASSVGGALRNQPQHF.

Written as DNA, the CDR3 is TGTGCCAGCAGTTACTCTTATCGGGACAAAGCTTTCTTT. As protein: CASSYSYRDKAFF. This rearrangement joins TRBV6-5 to TRBJ1-1, with D possibly TRBD1 on 6 matching bases. The V and J ends lost 0 bases and 9 bases respectively, with 11 bases between them. The CDR3 consists of 13 residues. Germline V gives CDR1 MNHEY, CDR2 SVGAGI.

The chain combines TRBV7-3 with TRBJ2-1, with TRBD2 identical over 10 bases. V shed 6 bases, J shed 6 bases, and the junction held 8 bases outside the gene matches. Looked up from germline, CDR1 is SGHTA and CDR2 is FQGTGA. The CDR3 is 15 amino acids. As DNA, the CDR3 is TGTGCCAGCAGTCCTACTAGCGGGGTAGGCAATGAGCAGTTCTTC. Translating gives CASSPTSGVGNEQFF.

This chain connects TRBV10-2 to TRBJ1-6; D unresolved. From germline, CDR1 is WSHSY and CDR2 SAAADI. V lost 4 bases and J 9 bases, leaving 7 bases between the germline ends. This CDR3 has 12 amino acids. The CDR3 loop reads CASSVWSSPLHF. DNA for the CDR3: TGCGCCAGCAGTGTGTGGAGTTCACCCCTCCACTTT.

J is TRBJ1-4 and V is TRBV7-9; unclear D gene. Germline loops: CDR1 SEHNR, CDR2 FQNEAQ (reference sequence). This CDR3 has 12 residues. Trimming took 7 bases from V and 7 from J, leaving 10 bases between them. CDR3 bases: TGTGCCAGCACCCCGCGCAGTGAAAAACTGTTTTTT. Translation: CASTPRSEKLFF.

J is TRBJ2-2 and V is TRBV4-1; possibly TRBD1 for D (5 bases). Germline V gene sequence: CDR1 MGHRA, CDR2 YSYEKL. The V gene lost 4 bases and the J gene lost 3 bases, with 15 bases spanning the gap. The CDR3 has 16 amino acids. The CDR3 bases are TGCGCCAGCAGCCTCGGACACCTAAAGGACACCGGGGAGCTGTTTTTT. Protein sequence: CASSLGHLKDTGELFF.

Notes on this clone: Distinct nucleotide sequences in the sample also encode this CDR3. The chain carries TRBV6-2 or TRBV6-3 and TRBJ1-1; D is ambiguous. V shed 0 bases and J shed 2 bases, with 4 bases lying between them. The CDR3 sequence is 13 residues long. Germline CDR1 and CDR2: MNHEY and SVGEGT. The chain's CDR3 is CASSYSENTEAFF. CDR3 bases: TGTGCCAGCAGTTACTCGGAAAACACTGAAGCTTTCTTT.

This clone was found once. J is TRBJ2-1 and V is TRBV2; 11 bases are shared with TRBD2. This CDR3 spans 19 amino acids. Germline V gene data show CDR1 as SNHLY and CDR2 as FYNNEI. V lost 6 bases to trimming and J lost 6 bases; unmatched junction nucleotides: 19. CDR3 nucleotides: TGTGCCAGCAGGGTCGGGGGACAGATCGGACTAGCGGGCGGCAATGAGCAGTTCTTC. Amino acids: CASRVGGQIGLAGGNEQFF.

The chain uses TRBV19 and TRBJ1-6, with 8 bases fitting TRBD1. The length of the CDR3 is 14 residues. V was pared by 3 bases and J by 9 bases, with 4 bases of the junction left unmatched. CDR1 is LNHDA, CDR2 SQIVND, per germline (reference sequence). The CDR3 bases are TGTGCCAGTAGTATGGGGACAGGAGGTTCACCCCTCCACTTT. Translating it yields CASSMGTGGSPLHF.

The chain employs TRBV15 and TRBJ2-7; no clear D gene. V was pared by 6 bases and J by 4 bases, with 19 bases between. Germline CDR1 is LNHNV and CDR2 is YYDKDF (reference sequence). There are 15 residues in the CDR3. CDR3 in DNA: TGTGCCACCAGGCTGTCCTGGGGAAAGGGATACGAGCAGTACTTC. Its translation: CATRLSWGKGYEQYF.